One sample yielded the 10 T cell receptor beta chains listed below, sequenced in a study of CD4 T cells in relation to SARS-CoV-2 and coronaviruses (dated by TCRdb to the early 2020s). Library preparation used the immunoSEQ multiplex PCR assay. As stored in TCRdb, this immuneACCESS dataset retains in-frame rearrangements with V and J assigned. A fraction of the clones does not appear; measured against another copy, unresolved V genes explain less than half of the discrepancy, and the remainder lacks a known reason. Within this sample are roughly 57,000 clones, with roughly 85% of them counted one time only. The ten biggest clones cover about 1.4% of the sample. CD4+ T cells from unexposed donors were collected before the COVID-19 pandemic (2011-2018). The source material was memory CD4+ T cells from PBMCs. Sample cell subset or site, as interpreted from the label and publication: memory (non-naive) CD4+ T cells. These receptors all stem from a human donor in good health.

The gene calls are TRBV2 and TRBJ2-3, with 7 positions matching TRBD2. V trimming: 6 bases; J trimming: 4 bases; junction bases outside the gene matches: 7. Germline V lookup: CDR1 SNHLY, CDR2 FYNNEI. The CDR3 has 14 residues. This CDR3 reads CASSFGGSPDTQYF. The DNA for the CDR3 is TGTGCCAGCAGCTTTGGCGGGAGCCCAGATACGCAGTATTTT. The full variable domain, in which reference TRBV2 and TRBJ2-3 provide the parts outside the CDR3, is EPEVTQTPSHQVTQMGQEVILRCVPISNHLYFYWYRQILGQKVEFLVSFYNNEISEKSEIFDDQFSVERPDGSNFTLKIRSTKLEDSAMYFCASSFGGSPDTQYFGPGTRLTVL.

Written as DNA, the CDR3 is TGTGCCAGCAGTTACGGGGGTAGCAATCAGCCCCAGCATTTT. This translates into CASSYGGSNQPQHF. V usage is TRBV6-5 and J usage is TRBJ1-5; D might be TRBD1 (5 bases). The germline gives CDR1 MNHEY, CDR2 SVGAGI. Deletions cut 2 bases from V and 0 bases from J, with 5 bases between. CDR3 length: 14 amino acids.

This sequence joins TRBV5-8 and TRBJ1-1, with D perhaps matching TRBD1 (5 bases). CDR3 length: 15 amino acids. Germline V gives CDR1 SGHTS, CDR2 YDEGEE. V shed 3 bases and J shed 3 bases, with 15 bases lying between them. DNA of the CDR3: TGTGCCAGCAGCTGGTGGGGCCTCGGAGACACTGAAGCTTTCTTT. It specifies CASSWWGLGDTEAFF.

This clone is a singleton in its sample. This chain connects TRBV25-1 to TRBJ2-5; D is ambiguous. This CDR3 is 14 amino acids long. V was trimmed by 1 base and J by 1 base, leaving 7 bases between them. CDR1 and CDR2 from the germline V gene are MGHDK and SYGVNS. Here the CDR3 DNA reads TGTGCCAGCAGTGAATTAACGGGCCAAGAGACCCAGTACTTC. Translation: CASSELTGQETQYF.

V is TRBV6-5 and J is TRBJ2-2; 9 positions match TRBD1. Germline CDR1 reads MNHEY; CDR2 reads SVGAGI. The CDR3 is 14 residues long. V was clipped by 6 bases and J by 4 bases; unmatched bases: 3. In DNA form, the CDR3 reads TGTGCCAGCAGGACAGGGGGGAGCACCGGGGAGCTGTTTTTT. Translation: CASRTGGSTGELFF.

The chain carries TRBV5-1 and TRBJ2-1, with D hard to call. Germline CDR1 is SGHRS and CDR2 is YFSETQ. The CDR3 totals 14 residues. The V and J ends lost 7 bases and 8 bases respectively, with 19 bases between them. The CDR3 sequence is CASCVSSVSDEQFF. The CDR3 coding sequence is TGCGCCAGCTGTGTATCCAGTGTCTCGGATGAGCAGTTCTTC.

The gene calls are TRBV4-1 and TRBJ2-1, with 7 nucleotides matching TRBD2. J gave up 7 bases and V 7 bases, and 22 bases lay outside the gene matches. This CDR3 contains 18 residues. Germline V CDR1 and CDR2: MGHRA, YSYEKL. CDR3 protein: CASTQSPVGGSGRNEQFF. The CDR3, as DNA: TGCGCCAGCACCCAGAGTCCAGTGGGCGGGAGTGGCCGTAATGAGCAGTTCTTC.

This rearrangement joins TRBV7-2 to TRBJ2-5; 10 positions match TRBD2. Germline V gene sequence: CDR1 SGHTA, CDR2 FQGNSA. The CDR3 is 14 amino acids. With V trimmed by 5 bases and J by 4 bases, 4 bases remained unmatched. The CDR3 reads CASSASGSRETQYF. The CDR3 bases are TGTGCCAGCAGCGCTAGCGGGAGTAGAGAGACCCAGTACTTC.

This rearrangement joins TRBV28 to TRBJ1-2, with D possibly being TRBD1 (6 bases). The CDR3 totals 17 residues. Germline CDR1 reads MDHEN; CDR2 reads SYDVKM. V was trimmed by 7 bases and J by 3 bases, leaving 24 bases between them. The CDR3 sequence is CASTKRSREGVYYGYTF. DNA for the CDR3: TGTGCCAGCACAAAACGATCGAGGGAGGGGGTTTACTATGGCTACACCTTC.

The J gene is TRBJ2-5, the V gene TRBV5-1; 8 bases align to TRBD1. The germline V gene has CDR1 SGHRS and CDR2 YFSETQ. The CDR3 is 14 amino acids. Losses at the gene ends were 2 bases for V and 4 bases for J; bases not matched to a gene: 4. CDR3 sequence reads: CASSFRTGSETQYF. The CDR3 nucleotides read TGCGCCAGCAGCTTCAGGACAGGGTCAGAGACCCAGTACTTC.